These 21 T cell receptor beta chains were sequenced from one sample in a study of cytomegalovirus exposure and HLA in healthy donors. PCR involved 60 Vbeta and 13 Jbeta primers. TCRdb keeps only in-frame clones here, not all; method: immunoSEQ multiplex PCR. The sample comprises about 130,000 clones, 65% to 80% of which are singletons, and 1% rests with the top ten. The sequencing sample was made of PBMCs. All receptors derive from a human donor in good health.

The rearrangement joins TRBV28 to TRBJ1-2; D uncertain. The V gene's germline CDR1 is MDHEN and CDR2 SYDVKM. Trimming took 3 bases from V and 1 from J, leaving 9 bases between them. The CDR3 loop spans 14 amino acids. CDR3 in amino acids: CASSLGTSNYGYTF. The CDR3 nucleotides are TGTGCCAGCAGTTTGGGAACTAGTAACTATGGCTACACCTTC.

The V call is TRBV29-1, the J call TRBJ1-1; D may be TRBD1 (6 bases). Per the germline V gene, CDR1 is SQVTM and CDR2 is ANQGSEA. Trimming took 3 bases from V and 12 from J, leaving 14 bases between them. The CDR3 length is 11 residues. The chain's CDR3 is CSVEIRGLTFF. The CDR3 DNA reads TGCAGCGTTGAGATAAGGGGGTTAACTTTCTTT.

The chain carries TRBV5-4 and TRBJ2-1, with 7 positions matching TRBD1. After removal of 4 bases from V and 2 bases from J, the junction contained 9 bases not matched to a gene. From germline, CDR1 is SGHNT and CDR2 YYREEE (reference sequence). CDR3 length: 16 residues. CDR3 sequence: CASSPVTGKAYNEQFF. The CDR3 coding sequence is TGTGCCAGCAGCCCTGTGACAGGGAAAGCCTACAATGAGCAGTTCTTC.

The rearrangement uses TRBV11-2 and TRBJ1-2; 9 nucleotides line up with TRBD1. This CDR3 spans 17 amino acids. Trimming cost V 2 bases and J 4 bases; bases outside gene matches: 11. The germline V gene has CDR1 SGHAT and CDR2 FQNNGV. The CDR3 protein is CASSLPGQGFPSYGYTF. CDR3 DNA: TGTGCCAGCAGCTTACCGGGACAGGGATTCCCCAGCTATGGCTACACCTTC. The entire variable domain, with the rest obtained from reference TRBV11-2 and TRBJ1-2, is as follows: EAGVAQSPRYKIIEKRQSVAFWCNPISGHATLYWYQQILGQGPKLLIQFQNNGVVDDSQLPKDRFSAERLKGVDSTLKIQPAKLEDSAVYLCASSLPGQGFPSYGYTFGSGTRLTVV.

This chain joins TRBV30 and TRBJ1-2; 7 bases map to TRBD1. V was clipped by 3 bases and J by 0 bases; unmatched bases: 10. The length of the CDR3 is 16 residues. From germline, CDR1 is GTSNPN and CDR2 SVGIG (reference sequence). In DNA form, the CDR3 reads TGTGCCTGGAGAGTAGAGGACAGGCTAGCTAACTATGGCTACACCTTC. Residues: CAWRVEDRLANYGYTF.

The chain joins TRBV9 to TRBJ1-4; no reliable D call. Deletions cut 0 bases from V and 0 bases from J, with 6 bases between. CDR1 SGDLS and CDR2 YYNGEE come from the germline V gene. The length of the CDR3 is 15 residues. The CDR3 DNA reads as TGTGCCAGCAGCGTAGATCCGTCAACTAATGAAAAACTGTTTTTT. Protein sequence: CASSVDPSTNEKLFF. The full variable domain, its missing parts supplied by reference TRBV9 and TRBJ1-4, is DSGVTQTPKHLITATGQRVTLRCSPRSGDLSVYWYQQSLDQGLQFLIQYYNGEERAKGNILERFSAQQFPDLHSELNLSSLELGDSALYFCASSVDPSTNEKLFFGSGTQLSVL.

The CDR3 spells CASGPLGRWSDTEAFF. In DNA form, the CDR3 reads TGTGCTAGTGGTCCCCTCGGTCGGTGGTCTGACACTGAAGCTTTCTTT. The V call is TRBV12-5, the J call TRBJ1-1; D call uncertain. The V and J ends lost 5 bases and 3 bases respectively, with 19 bases between them. This CDR3 is built from 16 residues. Germline CDR1 reads LGHNT; CDR2 reads FRNRAP.

This clone came up once. This rearrangement joins TRBV13 to TRBJ1-1; 7 bases line up with TRBD1. V shed 2 bases, J shed 7 bases, and the junction held 10 bases outside the gene matches. Germline lookup yields CDR1 PRHDT and CDR2 FYEKMQ (reference sequence). This CDR3 contains 15 residues. Here the CDR3 reads CASSLTSGGRIEAFF. CDR3 nucleotide sequence: TGTGCCAGCAGCTTAACCTCAGGGGGGCGGATTGAAGCTTTCTTT.

This chain links TRBV7-2 with TRBJ2-5, with 7 bases that match TRBD1. Per the germline V gene, CDR1 is SGHTA and CDR2 is FQGNSA. This CDR3 contains 15 residues. V was pared by 4 bases and J by 5 bases, with 10 bases of the junction left unmatched. CDR3 coding DNA: TGTGCCAGCAGCTCACTGGGACAGAGGGAGGAGACCCAGTACTTC. It is translated as CASSSLGQREETQYF.

This chain uses TRBV18 with TRBJ2-1; 11 bases match TRBD2. The ends lost 3 bases at V and 2 bases at J; junction bases unmatched: 3. The CDR3 consists of 16 residues. Germline V gene data show CDR1 as KGHSH and CDR2 as LQKENI. The DNA for the CDR3 is TGTGCCAGCTCACCCACGACTAGCGGGGCCTACAATGAGCAGTTCTTC. It is translated as CASSPTTSGAYNEQFF.

The rearrangement links TRBV18 to TRBJ2-3; D is unresolved. This CDR3 has 16 amino acids. V gave up 0 bases and J gave up 0 bases, with 10 bases separating them. Germline V gives CDR1 KGHSH, CDR2 LQKENI. In nucleotides, the CDR3 is TGTGCCAGCTCACCACCGGAACAGCTCAGCACAGATACGCAGTATTTT. Its translation: CASSPPEQLSTDTQYF.

V usage is TRBV6-5 and J usage is TRBJ1-2; 9 positions match TRBD1. The V and J ends lost 1 base and 8 bases, in that order; junction bases with no gene match: 2. The CDR3 sequence is 13 residues long. Germline CDR1 reads MNHEY; CDR2 reads SVGAGI. The chain's CDR3 is CASSYWTGDGYTF. The DNA of the CDR3 is TGTGCCAGCAGTTACTGGACAGGGGACGGCTACACCTTC.

The CDR3 here is CATESRQGAPGNTIYF. CDR3 DNA: TGTGCCACCGAGTCAAGGCAGGGGGCTCCTGGAAACACCATATATTTT. J is TRBJ1-3 and V is TRBV7-9; 8 positions match TRBD1. With V trimmed by 10 bases and J by 2 bases, 13 bases remained unmatched. The CDR3 runs 16 residues. The V gene's germline CDR1 is SEHNR and CDR2 FQNEAQ (reference sequence).

V is TRBV11-2 and J is TRBJ1-4, with D maybe TRBD1 (6 bases). V was cut by 3 bases and J by 6 bases, with 8 bases left in between. Germline assignment: CDR1 SGHAT and CDR2 FQNNGV. The CDR3 contains 13 residues. The CDR3 DNA is TGTGCCAGCAGCTTTGACAGGCATGAAAAACTGTTTTTT. Translated, it gives CASSFDRHEKLFF.

The chain employs TRBV28 and TRBJ1-2, with 7 bases fitting TRBD1. The CDR3 runs 15 residues. With 4 bases clipped from V and 7 bases from J, the junction kept 12 bases outside the gene matches. Germline V gene data show CDR1 as MDHEN and CDR2 as SYDVKM. The CDR3 coding sequence is TGTGCCAGCAGTTCCCTTAAAGGGGGCGACGGTGGCTACACCTTC. Protein sequence: CASSSLKGGDGGYTF.

CDR3 protein: CASSPQTGAYEQYF. The CDR3 DNA reads as TGTGCCAGCAGCCCGCAGACAGGGGCCTACGAGCAGTACTTC. J is TRBJ2-7 and V is TRBV9, with TRBD1 matching over 8 bases. J gave up 2 bases and V 4 bases, and 5 bases lay outside the gene matches. This CDR3 contains 14 residues. CDR1 and CDR2 from the germline V gene are SGDLS and YYNGEE.

This clone showed up just a few times. The chain links TRBV25-1 to TRBJ2-1; TRBD1 aligns across 8 bases. CDR1 is MGHDK, CDR2 SYGVNS, per germline. The CDR3 is made up of 15 amino acids. V trimming: 3 bases; J trimming: 3 bases; junction bases outside the gene matches: 4. CDR3 loop: CASSEAGGDYNEQFF. The CDR3 coding sequence is TGTGCCAGCAGTGAGGCAGGGGGCGACTACAATGAGCAGTTCTTC.

Note on this clone: This CDR3 is also generated by other DNA sequences in the sample. The chain combines TRBV19 with TRBJ1-1; D remains unclear. V lost 7 bases, J lost 1 base, and 7 bases lay in between. Germline CDR1 and CDR2: LNHDA and SQIVND (reference sequence). The CDR3 covers 12 residues. Written as DNA, the CDR3 is TGTGCCAGTATCGGAGCGAACACTGAAGCTTTCTTT. Translation: CASIGANTEAFF.

A note on this clone: One junction end disagrees with the germline gene, perhaps due to a read error. This chain joins TRBV6-5 and TRBJ1-4, with D perhaps matching TRBD1 (6 bases). The V gene's germline CDR1 is MNHEY and CDR2 SVGAGI. CDR3 length equals 15 residues. CDR3 DNA: TGTGCCAGCAATTACTCTTGGACAGCTAATGAAAAACTGTTTTTT. Its protein product is CASNYSWTANEKLFF.

J is TRBJ1-2 and V is TRBV5-3; D is unresolved. TRBV5-3 is an ORF for which the function is uncertain. The CDR3 extends over 13 amino acids. V shed 4 bases and J shed 5 bases, with 12 bases lying between them. Here the CDR3 reads CARSRVLMYGYTF. As DNA, the CDR3 is TGTGCCAGAAGCAGAGTACTGATGTATGGCTACACCTTC.

This clone occurred a few times. V and J are TRBV5-6 and TRBJ2-7; D is ambiguous. Trimming pared 0 bases from V and 3 bases from J, leaving 13 bases between. This CDR3 spans 15 amino acids. Germline V lookup: CDR1 SGHDT, CDR2 YYEEEE. CDR3 DNA: TGTGCCAGCAGCTTGGGTCGAGCCCTATTCTACGAGCAGTACTTC. Translation gives CASSLGRALFYEQYF.